The clone carrying this TCR beta chain came up once. Its antigen is unknown. The data were obtained in a study of T-cell memory formation after mild COVID-19. J was trimmed by 5 bases and V by 6 bases; bases with no gene match: 7. From germline, CDR1 is MNHEY and CDR2 SVGAGI. CDR3 length equals 14 residues. TCRdb reprocessed the 5' RACE reads with MiXCR, giving one entry per CDR3 protein. The repertoire has tens of thousands of distinct CDR3 sequences, 9.5% to 15% of them found once; the top ten carry about 15%. Study conclusions and caveats: Pre-infection memory carried some responding clones, suggesting that cross-reactive memory joined.

V usage is TRBV6-5 and J usage is TRBJ2-5; 9 bases line up with TRBD1. The sequenced material came from PBMCs or a T cell subset sorted from them (not recorded which). The receptor was derived from an adult woman who had mild COVID-19 (a few samples of this study predate the infection). Cell type and time point are not known. The CDR3 loop reads CASRTGQGVETQYF. DNA for the CDR3: TGTGCCAGCAGGACGGGACAGGGCGTGGAGACCCAGTACTTC.